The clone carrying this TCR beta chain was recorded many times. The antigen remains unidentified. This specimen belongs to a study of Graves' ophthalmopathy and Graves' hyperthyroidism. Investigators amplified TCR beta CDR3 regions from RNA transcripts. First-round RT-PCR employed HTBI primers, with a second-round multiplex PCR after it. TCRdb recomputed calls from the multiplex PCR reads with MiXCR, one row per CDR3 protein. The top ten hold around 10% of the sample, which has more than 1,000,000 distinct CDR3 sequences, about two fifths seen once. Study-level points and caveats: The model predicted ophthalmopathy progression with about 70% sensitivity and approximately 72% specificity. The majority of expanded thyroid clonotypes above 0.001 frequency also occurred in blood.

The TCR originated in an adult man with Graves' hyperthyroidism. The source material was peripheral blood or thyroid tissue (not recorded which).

CDR3 region: CASSPGQGAIGQYF. The CDR3 DNA follows: TGTGCCAGCAGCCCGGGACAGGGGGCAATTGGGCAGTACTTC. V gene TRBV11-1 combines with J gene TRBJ2-7; 12 bases are shared with TRBD1. The V segment lost 5 bases and the J segment 9 bases; nucleotides outside the gene matches: 8. Per the germline V gene, CDR1 is SGHAT and CDR2 is FQDESV (reference sequence). This CDR3 contains 14 residues.